Each of the 22 T cell receptor beta chains below was sequenced from the same sample in a study of control samples from healthy donors and cancer patients. Profiling relied on immunoSEQ multiplex PCR, and the TCRdb table lists in-frame clones only, not all of them. The table lists about 77,000 clones, roughly 92% of them singletons. Sequenced input: blood. These receptors were obtained from a woman aged 55-69 years in good health.

This chain connects TRBV6-5 to TRBJ1-2; possible D gene TRBD1, 6 bases. Trimming shortened V by 0 bases and J by 5 bases, and 10 bases separated the two germline ends. Germline lookup yields CDR1 MNHEY and CDR2 SVGAGI. This CDR3 is 14 amino acids long. The CDR3 DNA is TGTGCCAGCAGTTACTCATACAGGGAATATGGCTACACCTTC. This encodes CASSYSYREYGYTF.

The chain carries TRBV7-8 and TRBJ2-7, with TRBD2 matching over 9 bases. Trimming at V came to 2 bases and at J to 2 bases, leaving 7 bases not matched to a gene. Germline CDR1 is SGHVS and CDR2 is FQNEAQ. The CDR3 has 16 amino acids. CDR3 in DNA: TGTGCCAGCAGCTTATCTGGACTAGCGCGTACCTACGAGCAGTACTTC. Protein: CASSLSGLARTYEQYF.

The chain uses TRBV7-8 and TRBJ1-5; perhaps TRBD1 as D (6 bases). The CDR3 is 16 residues long. V shed 2 bases and J shed 0 bases, with 11 bases lying between them. Germline CDR1 and CDR2: SGHVS and FQNEAQ. CDR3 sequence reads: CASSLFDRSSNQPQHF. The DNA of the CDR3 is TGTGCCAGCAGCTTATTCGACAGGAGTAGCAATCAGCCCCAGCATTTT.

The chain combines TRBV10-3 with TRBJ2-7; tentative D call: TRBD1 (6 bases). V dropped 9 bases and J dropped 2 bases, with 8 bases sitting between them. From germline, CDR1 is ENHRY and CDR2 SYGVKD. There are 11 residues in the CDR3. Here the CDR3 reads CAIGQTYEQYF. CDR3 nucleotides: TGTGCCATAGGACAGACCTACGAGCAGTACTTC.

The rearrangement uses TRBV13 and TRBJ1-2; the D gene is possibly TRBD1 (5 bases). The CDR3 sequence is 13 residues long. The V and J ends lost 4 bases and 8 bases respectively, with 14 bases between them. CDR1 PRHDT and CDR2 FYEKMQ come from the germline V gene (reference sequence). The chain's CDR3 is CASSSGPSQGYTF. DNA for the CDR3: TGTGCCAGCAGCTCGGGACCAAGCCAAGGCTACACCTTC.

The CDR3 region is CASSLPGQEQFF. CDR3 DNA sequence: TGTGCCAGCTCACTGCCGGGACAGGAGCAGTTCTTC. V is TRBV18 and J is TRBJ2-1; 7 bases line up with TRBD1. J lost 10 bases, V lost 4 bases, and 4 bases had no gene match. Looked up from germline, CDR1 is KGHSH and CDR2 is LQKENI. There are 12 residues in the CDR3.

This chain uses TRBV7-8 with TRBJ1-1; D gene uncertain. The V end lost 3 bases, the J end lost 6 bases, and 14 bases lay between the germline ends. CDR1 and CDR2 (germline): SGHVS, FQNEAQ. The CDR3 runs to 14 residues. The CDR3 bases are TGTGCCAGCAGCTTTCGGGAAAGTAGCGCTGAAGCTTTCTTT. The encoded protein is CASSFRESSAEAFF. The complete variable domain, with remaining parts taken from reference TRBV7-8 and TRBJ1-1, reads GAGVSQSPRYKVAKRGQDVALRCDPISGHVSLFWYQQALGQGPEFLTYFQNEAQLDKSGLPSDRFFAERPEGSVSTLKIQRTQQEDSAVYLCASSFRESSAEAFFGQGTRLTVV.

The chain carries TRBV11-2 and TRBJ2-2; 9 bases fit TRBD2. Germline loops: CDR1 SGHAT, CDR2 FQNNGV. Trimming took 5 bases from V and 7 from J; bases not matched to a gene: 11. The CDR3 contains 16 residues. DNA for the CDR3: TGTGCCAGCAGCAGAGGTGCGGGAGGGCCTGGCGGGGAGCTGTTTTTT. It codes for CASSRGAGGPGGELFF.

The chain employs TRBV24-1 and TRBJ2-1, with D possibly being TRBD2 (6 bases). The V end was cut by 5 bases, the J end by 7 bases, with 14 bases between. CDR3 length: 14 residues. Per the germline V gene, CDR1 is KGHDR and CDR2 is SFDVKD. Here the CDR3 reads CATSGGLRGNEQFF. In DNA form, the CDR3 reads TGTGCCACCAGTGGGGGACTCCGAGGGAATGAGCAGTTCTTC.

The V gene is TRBV28, the J gene TRBJ2-1, with TRBD2 matching over 9 bases. The CDR3 has 13 amino acids. The germline gives CDR1 MDHEN, CDR2 SYDVKM. V shed 3 bases, J shed 8 bases, and the junction held 2 bases outside the gene matches. CDR3 loop: CASSLVAGDEQFF. In DNA form, the CDR3 reads TGTGCCAGCAGTTTGGTAGCGGGAGATGAGCAGTTCTTC.

This clone came up once. The chain links TRBV9 to TRBJ2-1; 9 bases match TRBD2. Germline V CDR1 and CDR2: SGDLS, YYNGEE. This CDR3 has 16 amino acids. Unmatched junction bases numbered 14, after V lost 3 bases and J lost 10 bases. For the CDR3, the DNA is TGTGCCAGCAGCGGAGGCCTGGGACTAGCCTCCACAGAGCAGTTCTTC. This translates into CASSGGLGLASTEQFF.

The chain joins TRBV5-4 to TRBJ1-2, with D perhaps matching TRBD1 (5 bases). The V and J ends lost 6 bases and 1 base respectively, with 13 bases between them. The germline V gene encodes CDR1 SGHNT and CDR2 YYREEE (reference sequence). The CDR3 spans 14 residues. The chain's CDR3 is CASTTPGLNYGYTF. The CDR3 DNA is TGTGCCAGCACAACCCCGGGACTTAACTATGGCTACACCTTC.

This clone was seen a few times. The rearrangement uses TRBV28 and TRBJ2-7; 7 bases map to TRBD1. The CDR3 runs to 14 residues. V gave up 3 bases and J gave up 5 bases; unmatched junction bases: 7. Looked up from germline, CDR1 is MDHEN and CDR2 is SYDVKM. The CDR3 is CASSFVQGTDEQYF. For the CDR3, the DNA is TGTGCCAGCAGTTTTGTACAGGGGACGGACGAGCAGTACTTC.

This chain uses TRBV28 with TRBJ2-7; 8 bases agree with TRBD1. The CDR3 is 15 amino acids. CDR1 and CDR2 from the germline V gene are MDHEN and SYDVKM. Trimming cost V 3 bases and J 1 base; bases outside gene matches: 5. The DNA of the CDR3 is TGTGCCAGCAGTTTGCCGGGACAGGCGTCCTACGAGCAGTACTTC. This sequence encodes CASSLPGQASYEQYF.

This sequence joins TRBV11-2 and TRBJ1-1; D is possibly TRBD1 (5 bases). V was cut by 9 bases and J by 0 bases, with 20 bases left in between. This CDR3 is 16 amino acids long. CDR1 and CDR2 (germline): SGHAT, FQNNGV. CDR3 sequence: CASKLGVRRMNTEAFF. DNA of the CDR3: TGTGCCAGTAAACTAGGGGTCCGCCGGATGAACACTGAAGCTTTCTTT.

As DNA, the CDR3 is TGTGCCAGTAGTATAGGTTACGCTAGCGGGAGGACTAGCACAGATACGCAGTATTTT. Translation gives CASSIGYASGRTSTDTQYF. The V gene is TRBV19, the J gene TRBJ2-3; TRBD2 agrees at 11 bases. Germline CDR1 reads LNHDA; CDR2 reads SQIVND (reference sequence). CDR3 length: 19 residues. V shed 1 base, J shed 0 bases, and the junction held 9 bases outside the gene matches.

The chain combines TRBV19 with TRBJ2-7; D is possibly TRBD1 (5 bases). This CDR3 is built from 15 residues. Germline values: CDR1 LNHDA, CDR2 SQIVND (reference sequence). Deletions cut 3 bases from V and 0 bases from J, with 12 bases between. Here the CDR3 DNA reads TGTGCCAGTAGTATCGGACACATGAGCTCCTACGAGCAGTACTTC. As protein: CASSIGHMSSYEQYF.

J is TRBJ1-3 and V is TRBV11-2; 7 nucleotides agree with TRBD1. The CDR3 loop spans 14 amino acids. With 5 bases clipped from V and 4 bases from J, the junction kept 5 bases outside the gene matches. CDR1 and CDR2 from the germline V gene are SGHAT and FQNNGV. The CDR3 loop reads CASSPTGSGNTIYF. The CDR3 bases are TGTGCCAGCAGCCCGACAGGGTCGGGAAACACCATATATTTT.

The chain has TRBV4-1 and TRBJ1-4; 7 bases agree with TRBD1. Losses at the gene ends were 4 bases for V and 3 bases for J; bases not matched to a gene: 2. The CDR3 runs 14 residues. The germline CDR1 and CDR2 sequences are MGHRA and YSYEKL. The CDR3 protein is CASSLGQSNEKLFF. The CDR3 nucleotides are TGCGCCAGCAGCCTGGGACAGTCTAATGAAAAACTGTTTTTT.

The chain carries TRBV12-5 and TRBJ1-1, with 7 bases that match TRBD1. The germline V gene encodes CDR1 LGHNT and CDR2 FRNRAP. CDR3 length: 14 amino acids. V shed 4 bases and J 2 bases; nucleotides not matched to a gene: 4. The CDR3 bases are TGTGCTAGTGGTTCGGACAGGCAAAACACTGAAGCTTTCTTT. Translating gives CASGSDRQNTEAFF.

The chain links TRBV5-1 to TRBJ1-1; a weak D match, TRBD1 (5 bases). V lost 6 bases and J 8 bases, leaving 26 bases between the germline ends. The germline V gene has CDR1 SGHRS and CDR2 YFSETQ. The CDR3 loop spans 16 amino acids. The DNA of the CDR3 is TGCGCCAGCACCCAGTTCTCCATGGGTTTGAACAGGGAAGCTTTCTTT. This encodes CASTQFSMGLNREAFF.

The chain recombines TRBV11-2 with TRBJ1-3; TRBD1 matches at 9 bases. Germline V lookup: CDR1 SGHAT, CDR2 FQNNGV. J lost 4 bases, V lost 4 bases, and 11 bases had no gene match. The CDR3 spans 17 residues. The CDR3 region is CASSSPGTGTLGNTIYF. The CDR3 DNA is TGTGCCAGCAGCTCCCCCGGGACAGGGACATTGGGAAACACCATATATTTT.